This is a list of T cell receptor beta chains from one sample in a study of cytomegalovirus exposure and HLA in healthy donors. TCRdb keeps only in-frame clones here, not all; method: immunoSEQ multiplex PCR. This table holds approximately 170,000 clones, 65% to 70% found once. What was sequenced was PBMCs. The receptors here all came from a woman between 18 and 30 years old in good health and CMV-seropositive. CDR3s include the opening cysteine and the closing phenylalanine or tryptophan. The order of the fields is J gene, V gene, clone size, CDR3 length, D gene, CDR3 DNA, CDR3 protein. The D gene is left open where the match is weak. Rows give clone size only sometimes, using once, few, many, or a class for an expanded clone.

>TRBJ2-1|TRBV9|NA|14|NA
TGTGCCAGCAGCGACTTTAGCCGGTCCAATGAGCAGTTCTTC
CASSDFSRSNEQFF
>TRBJ2-7|TRBV9|once|13|TRBD2
TGTGCCAGCAGCCCCCGGACTAGAAGCGAGCAGTACTTC
CASSPRTRSEQYF
>TRBJ2-3|TRBV19|NA|14|NA
TGTGCCAGTAGTACCGCTAGCTACACAGATACGCAGTATTTT
CASSTASYTDTQYF
>TRBJ2-3|TRBV27|NA|15|NA
TGTGCCAGCATTACCGCTGGGGGGGCCACAGATACGCAGTATTTT
CASITAGGATDTQYF
>TRBJ1-5|TRBV30|few|13|NA
TGTGCCTGGACAGGGCAACCCAATCAGCCCCAGCATTTT
CAWTGQPNQPQHF
>TRBJ2-7|TRBV2|once|11|NA
TGTGCCAGCAGTGAAGCGTACGAGCAGTACTTC
CASSEAYEQYF
>TRBJ2-1|TRBV27|NA|13|NA
TGTGCCAGCAGATCGGGACTTTACAATGAGCAGTTCTTC
CASRSGLYNEQFF
>TRBJ2-7|TRBV27|once|13|TRBD1
TGTGCCAGCAGTAGACAGGGATTCAACGAGCAGTACTTC
CASSRQGFNEQYF
>TRBJ2-7|TRBV5-6|NA|15|TRBD2
TGTGCCAGCAGCGGGGGGGAGACAGCTTACTACGAGCAGTACTTC
CASSGGETAYYEQYF
>TRBJ2-2|TRBV29-1|NA|14|NA
TGCAGCGTTGACAGTTTCGGGGTACCCGGGGAGCTGTTTTTT
CSVDSFGVPGELFF
>TRBJ2-2|TRBV7-6|NA|15|NA
TGTGCCAGCAGCTTATCTAATAGCAACACCGGGGAGCTGTTTTTT
CASSLSNSNTGELFF
>TRBJ1-5|TRBV6-5|NA|11|NA
TGTGCCCCGGACACGAATCAGCCCCAGCATTTT
CAPDTNQPQHF
>TRBJ1-3|TRBV27|NA|15|NA
TGTGCCAGCAGTCTCCAGGGGTTCGCTGGAAACACCATATATTTT
CASSLQGFAGNTIYF
>TRBJ1-4|TRBV6-5|NA|15|TRBD1
TGTGCCAGCAGACGAACCGGGACAGGGGTCGAAAAACTGTTTTTT
CASRRTGTGVEKLFF
>TRBJ1-4|TRBV7-9|NA|16|TRBD1
TGTGCCAGCAGCTTAGGGGTGGGGACAGGGATTGAAAAACTGTTTTTT
CASSLGVGTGIEKLFF
>TRBJ2-7|TRBV25-1|once|15|TRBD2
TGTGCCAGCAGTGAATCGGGGACTAGCGTCTCCGAGCAGTACTTC
CASSESGTSVSEQYF
>TRBJ1-1|TRBV6-5|NA|14|NA
TGTGCCAGCAGCCGACAGGCAAGGAACACTGAAGCTTTCTTT
CASSRQARNTEAFF
>TRBJ1-1|TRBV7-8|NA|13|NA
TGTGCCAGCAGCTTTGCGATGAACACTGAAGCTTTCTTT
CASSFAMNTEAFF
>TRBJ2-7|TRBV27|NA|16|NA
TGTGCCAGCAGTCCTCCGGCCCAGGGTGACCCCTACGAGCAGTACTTC
CASSPPAQGDPYEQYF
>TRBJ1-6|TRBV5-1|NA|13|NA
TGCGCCAGCAGGGCAGGGGAAAATTCACCCCTCCACTTT
CASRAGENSPLHF
>TRBJ2-3|TRBV2|NA|14|NA
TGTGCCAGCAGAGGACAGACTTACACAGATACGCAGTATTTT
CASRGQTYTDTQYF
>TRBJ1-5|TRBV6-5|NA|15|NA
TGTGCCAGCAGAAATGACAGAGTGTCGGGTCAGCCCCAGCATTTT
CASRNDRVSGQPQHF
>TRBJ1-2|TRBV6-6|NA|14|NA
TGTGCCAGCAGTTCAACACAGGTCCCCCATGGCTACACCTTC
CASSSTQVPHGYTF
>TRBJ1-2|TRBV27|NA|15|NA
TGTGCCAGCAGCACCATAAATACAGGGACCCGCGGCTACACCTTC
CASSTINTGTRGYTF
>TRBJ1-5|TRBV27|few|15|TRBD1
TGTGCCAGCAGTTTACACAGGGGTCTCAATCAGCCCCAGCATTTT
CASSLHRGLNQPQHF
>TRBJ1-2|TRBV7-9|NA|14|NA
TGTGCCAGCAGCCCGGGGAGTGCATTGGGTGGCTACACCTTC
CASSPGSALGGYTF
>TRBJ2-2|TRBV5-6|NA|14|TRBD1
TGTGCCAGCAACTCGACAGGGTGGATCGGGGAGCTGTTTTTT
CASNSTGWIGELFF
>TRBJ1-4|TRBV11-1|NA|13|TRBD1
TGTGCCAGCGGCCAGACAGGGGTCGAAAAACTGTTTTTT
CASGQTGVEKLFF
>TRBJ2-3|TRBV5-1|NA|14|NA
TGCGCCAGCAGCGGGGGCACCCACACAGATACGCAGTATTTT
CASSGGTHTDTQYF
>TRBJ2-7|TRBV29-1|NA|14|NA
TGCAGCGTTATAGGCCGGGACACAGGCTACGAGCAGTACTTC
CSVIGRDTGYEQYF
>TRBJ2-1|TRBV19|NA|15|NA
TGTGCCAGTAGTATCTTGGTCAGCTCCTACAATGAGCAGTTCTTC
CASSILVSSYNEQFF
>TRBJ1-1|TRBV2|NA|15|TRBD1
TGTGCCAGCAGTGAACGGACAGGGGGAAACACTGAAGCTTTCTTT
CASSERTGGNTEAFF
>TRBJ2-7|TRBV9|NA|14|NA
TGTGCCAGCAGCCCCTCCGGAGGGCCCTACGAGCAGTACTTC
CASSPSGGPYEQYF
>TRBJ2-3|TRBV19|NA|14|NA
TGTGCCAGTAGACGCCCGGGGGGCGCGGATACGCAGTATTTT
CASRRPGGADTQYF
>TRBJ2-7|TRBV5-1|NA|12|NA
TGCGCCAGCAGCTTGGGAGGCTACGAGCAGTACTTC
CASSLGGYEQYF
>TRBJ2-7|TRBV5-1|NA|13|NA
TGCGCCAGCAGCCCTGCTTTGAGGTGGGAGCAGTACTTC
CASSPALRWEQYF
>TRBJ2-5|TRBV28|NA|15|NA
TGTGCCAGCAGTTTAGGGGGCGGGAGACAAGAGACCCAGTACTTC
CASSLGGGRQETQYF
>TRBJ1-1|TRBV2|few|13|NA
TGTGCCAGCAGTGGAGGGCCCAACACTGAAGCTTTCTTT
CASSGGPNTEAFF
>TRBJ2-2|TRBV28|NA|12|NA
TGTGCCAGCAGTTCATTTACCGGGGAGCTGTTTTTT
CASSSFTGELFF
>TRBJ1-2|TRBV19|once|14|NA
TGTGCCAGTAGTACTTTACAGGGCGACTATGGCTACACCTTC
CASSTLQGDYGYTF
>TRBJ2-1|TRBV5-6|NA|19|TRBD1
TGTGCCAGCAGCCCGTCCCGGGACAGGGGGCTTCCCTCCTACAATGAGCAGTTCTTC
CASSPSRDRGLPSYNEQFF
>TRBJ1-2|TRBV19|NA|16|NA
TGTGCCAGTAGGGAGTTAGCCTCTACCGGCTATTTTGGCTACACCTTC
CASRELASTGYFGYTF
>TRBJ2-7|TRBV5-5|NA|14|TRBD1
TGTGCCAGCAGCTTGACCGGGACAGGGTACGAGCAGTACTTC
CASSLTGTGYEQYF
>TRBJ2-7|TRBV10-2|few|14|NA
TGCGCCAGCAGTGTAGGGCTAGCAGGAAACGAGCAGTACTTC
CASSVGLAGNEQYF
>TRBJ2-7|TRBV28|NA|14|TRBD2
TGTGCCAGCAGTTCCGGGACTAGTTCAGACGAGCAGTACTTC
CASSSGTSSDEQYF
>TRBJ2-2|TRBV15|NA|16|NA
TGTGCCACCAGCAGAGAGCAGTCTTCGAACACCGGGGAGCTGTTTTTT
CATSREQSSNTGELFF
>TRBJ1-6|TRBV4-3|NA|15|TRBD1
TGCGCCAGCAGCCAAGACGACAGGGATTACTCACCCCTCCACTTT
CASSQDDRDYSPLHF
>TRBJ1-2|TRBV28|NA|12|NA
TGCAAGACAGTTTCCCAATACTATGGCTACACCTTC
CKTVSQYYGYTF